This passage covers 5 T cell receptor beta chains from one sample sequenced in a study of blood T cell repertoires in COVID-19 (dated by TCRdb to 2020 to 2021). The library was built by means of the immunoSEQ multiplex PCR assay. Imported from immuneACCESS, the table was reduced by TCRdb to in-frame sequences with V and J called. These copies leave out some clones; in studies compared against another copy, an unresolved V gene accounts for under half, and the cause of the remainder is not known. The sample table contains about 120,000 clones; only one count was recorded for around 80% of them. The top ten constitute 16% of the sample. The specimen was peripheral blood. The receptors were sampled from a man between 60 and 75 years old with active or convalescent COVID-19.

The chain carries TRBV11-3 and TRBJ2-1, with 12 positions matching TRBD2. The CDR3 sequence is 14 residues long. J was trimmed by 7 bases and V by 6 bases; bases with no gene match: 4. CDR1 SGHNT and CDR2 YENEEA come from the germline V gene. The CDR3 sequence is CASSRLAGANEQFF. The CDR3 bases are TGTGCCAGCAGTCGACTAGCGGGAGCGAATGAGCAGTTCTTC.

The chain links TRBV4-2 to TRBJ2-5, with 12 bases aligning to TRBD2. Trimming cost V 0 bases and J 5 bases; bases outside gene matches: 1. CDR3 length: 15 residues. Germline loops: CDR1 LGHNA, CDR2 YNFKEQ. CDR3 sequence reads: CASSQDLAGGETQYF. The CDR3 nucleotides read TGTGCCAGCAGCCAAGATCTAGCGGGGGGGGAGACCCAGTACTTC.

The V call is TRBV30, the J call TRBJ2-7; 11 bases are a match to TRBD1. The CDR3 runs to 15 residues. J lost 4 bases, V lost 2 bases, and 7 bases had no gene match. Germline values: CDR1 GTSNPN, CDR2 SVGIG (reference sequence). CDR3 in DNA: TGTGCCTGGAGTTCTACCGGGACAGGGGGATACGAGCAGTACTTC. This gives the protein CAWSSTGTGGYEQYF.

This chain uses TRBV5-1 with TRBJ2-3; perhaps TRBD1 as D (5 bases). The CDR3 length is 14 residues. The V gene lost 5 bases and the J gene lost 2 bases, with 12 bases spanning the gap. Germline lookup yields CDR1 SGHRS and CDR2 YFSETQ. The CDR3 loop is CASRGTGFTDTQYF. The CDR3 region has the DNA TGCGCCAGCAGAGGAACAGGCTTCACAGATACGCAGTATTTT.

The V gene is TRBV7-3, the J gene TRBJ2-7; 7 positions agree with TRBD1. This CDR3 comprises 16 residues. After removal of 1 base from V and 0 bases from J, the junction contained 6 bases not matched to a gene. Germline CDR1 SGHTA, CDR2 FQGTGA. CDR3 nucleotide sequence: TGTGCCAGCAGCTTAAGCGGACAGGTGGCCTCCTACGAGCAGTACTTC. This codes for CASSLSGQVASYEQYF.